Presented here are 18 T cell receptor beta chains from one specimen sequenced in a study of cytomegalovirus exposure and HLA in healthy donors. In the PCR, 60 Vbeta and 13 Jbeta primers were used. Assay: immunoSEQ multiplex PCR; the TCRdb copy retains only in-frame clones and omits some. The sample comprises about 160,000 clones, over 60% of which are singletons, and around 0.97% rests with the top ten. Sequencing input: PBMCs. These TCRs come from a woman aged 45-65 years in good health and CMV-seropositive.

This clone was seen a single time. This sequence joins TRBV11-3 and TRBJ1-1, with D possibly being TRBD1 (6 bases). Trimming pared 6 bases from V and 4 bases from J, leaving 9 bases between. This CDR3 has 12 residues. The V gene's germline CDR1 is SGHNT and CDR2 YENEEA. CDR3: CASSTQGTEAFF. Written as DNA, the CDR3 is TGTGCCAGCAGTACACAGGGCACTGAAGCTTTCTTT. The entire variable domain, with the rest obtained from reference TRBV11-3 and TRBJ1-1, is as follows: EAGVVQSPRYKIIEKKQPVAFWCNPISGHNTLYWYLQNLGQGPELLIRYENEEAVDDSQLPKDRFSAERLKGVDSTLKIQPAELGDSAVYLCASSTQGTEAFFGQGTRLTVV.

The rearrangement joins TRBV7-2 to TRBJ1-4; D may be TRBD1 (6 bases). V lost 4 bases to trimming and J lost 8 bases, with 14 bases between them. Germline CDR1 and CDR2: SGHTA and FQGNSA. This CDR3 has 14 residues. In DNA form, the CDR3 reads TGTGCCAGCAGCTCCACAGGGATAGGGGAAAAACTGTTTTTT. The encoded protein is CASSSTGIGEKLFF.

The chain couples TRBV29-1 to TRBJ2-3; 8 positions match TRBD2. The length of the CDR3 is 14 residues. Germline values: CDR1 SQVTM, CDR2 ANQGSEA. The J segment lost 3 bases and the V segment lost 7 bases, leaving 9 bases of the junction unmatched. Here the CDR3 reads CSATGGAGTDTQYF. The CDR3 nucleotides read TGCAGCGCAACCGGGGGGGCCGGAACAGATACGCAGTATTTT.

V and J are TRBV15 and TRBJ2-3; D remains ambiguous. Germline CDR1 is LNHNV and CDR2 is YYDKDF (reference sequence). The V gene lost 8 bases and the J gene lost 10 bases, with 13 bases spanning the gap. The CDR3 loop spans 11 amino acids. The CDR3 region is CATSVRGPQYF. The CDR3 DNA reads TGTGCCACCTCAGTGCGCGGTCCGCAGTATTTT.

This clone has a handful of counts. This chain uses TRBV5-6 with TRBJ2-1; D perhaps matches TRBD1 (7 bases). This CDR3 is built from 15 residues. From germline, CDR1 is SGHDT and CDR2 YYEEEE. Trimming cost V 2 bases and J 7 bases, with 16 bases left between them. The CDR3 protein is CASSFDREVANEQFF. CDR3 nucleotide sequence: TGTGCCAGCAGCTTCGACAGGGAGGTAGCGAATGAGCAGTTCTTC.

J is TRBJ1-5 and V is TRBV19; D not resolved. Germline values: CDR1 LNHDA, CDR2 SQIVND (reference sequence). Trimming pared 0 bases from V and 5 bases from J, leaving 23 bases between. The CDR3 consists of 19 residues. The DNA of the CDR3 is TGTGCCAGTAGTATAGACCCTCTCCAGGAGGCGTTGGGCCATCAGCCCCAGCATTTT. Translated: CASSIDPLQEALGHQPQHF.

V gene TRBV13 combines with J gene TRBJ2-1, with 10 bases fitting TRBD1. The CDR3 totals 19 residues. Looked up from germline, CDR1 is PRHDT and CDR2 is FYEKMQ (reference sequence). J gave up 5 bases and V 3 bases, and 16 bases lay outside the gene matches. The chain's CDR3 is CASSFFPGQGIPQNNEQFF. The CDR3 DNA reads as TGTGCCAGCAGCTTTTTCCCGGGACAGGGGATCCCCCAGAACAATGAGCAGTTCTTC.

The V gene is TRBV19, the J gene TRBJ1-5; D remains unclear. V was cut by 6 bases and J by 5 bases, with 11 bases left in between. CDR3 length equals 13 residues. Germline V gene data show CDR1 as LNHDA and CDR2 as SQIVND (reference sequence). In DNA form, the CDR3 reads TGTGCCAGTAGCCAAGACTCCGATCAGCCCCAGCATTTT. This gives the protein CASSQDSDQPQHF.

The rearrangement links TRBV4-1 to TRBJ2-5; 7 bases fit TRBD2. The closer fit of TRBJ2-7 to the DNA end suggests the J call may be wrong. CDR3 length equals 14 residues. The germline V gene has CDR1 MGHRA and CDR2 YSYEKL. DNA of the CDR3: TGCGCCAGCGGTGGGGCTAGCGGTAACTACGAGCAGTACTTC. Translation gives CASGGASGNYEQYF.

The chain employs TRBV5-4 and TRBJ2-1, with D possibly being TRBD2 (6 bases). V was trimmed by 3 bases and J by 5 bases, leaving 12 bases between them. This CDR3 has 14 residues. Germline CDR1 is SGHNT and CDR2 is YYREEE (reference sequence). CDR3 bases: TGTGCCAGCAGCTGGGCCTGGGAGGACAATGAGCAGTTCTTC. It yields the protein CASSWAWEDNEQFF. The full variable domain, with the rest looked up from reference TRBV5-4 and TRBJ2-1, is ETGVTQSPTHLIKTRGQQVTLRCSSQSGHNTVSWYQQALGQGPQFIFQYYREEENGRGNFPPRFSGLQFPNYSSELNVNALELDDSALYLCASSWAWEDNEQFFGPGTRLTVL.

V is TRBV7-6 and J is TRBJ2-3; 11 nucleotides agree with TRBD2. The CDR3 is 18 residues long. The germline V gene has CDR1 SGHVS and CDR2 FNYEAQ. With 5 bases clipped from V and 2 bases from J, the junction kept 12 bases outside the gene matches. CDR3 bases: TGTGCCAGCAGCCTCACTAGCGGGGGCCCAACATCCACAGATACGCAGTATTTT. Translating it yields CASSLTSGGPTSTDTQYF.

This rearrangement joins TRBV1 to TRBJ2-2; the tabulated D call, TRBD2, remains unverified against the DNA. TRBV1 represents a pseudogene. This CDR3 has 18 amino acids. The CDR3 is CTSSQGTSGRGSTGELFF. CDR3 coding DNA: TGCACCAGCAGCCAGGGGACTAGCGGGAGGGGTAGCACCGGGGAGCTGTTTTTT.

The chain links TRBV9 to TRBJ2-7, with 9 bases lining up with TRBD2. The ends lost 0 bases at V and 0 bases at J; junction bases unmatched: 4. The CDR3 sequence is 16 residues long. The germline V gene has CDR1 SGDLS and CDR2 YYNGEE. This CDR3 is CASSVGGSGSSYEQYF. CDR3 nucleotides: TGTGCCAGCAGCGTAGGTGGTAGCGGGAGCTCCTACGAGCAGTACTTC. The whole variable domain, filled in from reference TRBV9 and TRBJ2-7, reads DSGVTQTPKHLITATGQRVTLRCSPRSGDLSVYWYQQSLDQGLQFLIQYYNGEERAKGNILERFSAQQFPDLHSELNLSSLELGDSALYFCASSVGGSGSSYEQYFGPGTRLTVT.

This clone is a singleton in its sample. The V call is TRBV15, the J call TRBJ1-2; D perhaps matches TRBD1 (5 bases). CDR3 length: 15 amino acids. The V gene's germline CDR1 is LNHNV and CDR2 YYDKDF (reference sequence). With 0 bases removed from V and 5 bases from J, the gap between germline ends came to 13 bases. CDR3 region: CATSRDLDIVYGYTF. The CDR3 DNA follows: TGTGCCACCAGCAGAGATCTGGACATAGTTTATGGCTACACCTTC.

The rearrangement joins TRBV19 to TRBJ2-1, with D perhaps TRBD2 (7 bases). The germline V and J ends were trimmed by 3 bases and 2 bases, with 14 bases remaining between them. Germline V gene lookup returns CDR1 LNHDA and CDR2 SQIVND (reference sequence). The length of the CDR3 is 16 residues. The chain's CDR3 is CASSIVGGAPYNEQFF. CDR3 bases: TGTGCCAGTAGTATTGTGGGGGGGGCACCCTACAATGAGCAGTTCTTC.

This sequence joins TRBV11-2 and TRBJ1-2, with 9 bases identical to TRBD1. The CDR3 is 13 amino acids. The V gene's germline CDR1 is SGHAT and CDR2 FQNNGV. V was pared by 5 bases and J by 4 bases, with 2 bases of the junction left unmatched. Here the CDR3 reads CASSPTGGYGYTF. The CDR3 DNA is TGTGCCAGCAGCCCGACAGGGGGCTATGGCTACACCTTC. The whole variable domain, filled in from reference TRBV11-2 and TRBJ1-2, reads EAGVAQSPRYKIIEKRQSVAFWCNPISGHATLYWYQQILGQGPKLLIQFQNNGVVDDSQLPKDRFSAERLKGVDSTLKIQPAKLEDSAVYLCASSPTGGYGYTFGSGTRLTVV.

The chain employs TRBV6-1 and TRBJ1-5, with D uncertain. The V end was cut by 6 bases, the J end by 1 base, with 13 bases between. CDR3 length equals 15 residues. The germline V gene has CDR1 MNHNS and CDR2 SASEGT. The CDR3 spells CASRILRESNQPQHF. CDR3 nucleotides: TGTGCCAGCAGGATTCTCCGAGAGAGCAATCAGCCCCAGCATTTT.

The genes are TRBV2 and TRBJ2-7; no reliable D call. The CDR3 has 13 amino acids. V lost 4 bases, J lost 3 bases, and 10 bases lay in between. In germline, CDR1 is SNHLY, CDR2 FYNNEI. The CDR3 spells CASSGLSLYEQYF. The CDR3 nucleotides are TGTGCCAGCAGTGGTCTATCCCTCTACGAGCAGTACTTC.